The 27 T cell receptor beta chains given below trace back to one sample, sequenced in a study of tissue T cells after allogeneic stem cell transplantation. Produced via immunoSEQ multiplex PCR; TCRdb's table is partial and in-frame only. The repertoire holds about 21,000 clones, with 69% as singletons. The sample was blood. The receptor set was obtained from a female BALB/c mouse in good health. Strain MHC haplotype: H2-d.

On this clone: Gene and germline names: mouse. The CDR3 is cut off 1 residue early in the read; its end comes from the germline J gene. J is TRBJ1-2 and V is TRBV31; 8 bases are shared with TRBD1. Germline CDR1 is GKSSPN and CDR2 is SITVG. With V trimmed by 1 base and J by 3 bases, 4 bases remained unmatched. The CDR3 length is 14 residues. Incomplete CDR3 DNA: TGTGCCTGGAGTCACGACAGGGGAGACTCCGACTACACC. Protein sequence: CAWSHDRGDSDYT. The whole CDR3 region reads CAWSHDRGDSDYTF.

As to this clone: Any gene name here is a mouse gene name. The sequenced fragment ends 1 residue before the CDR3 boundary, so the rest is inferred from the germline J gene. The genes are TRBV16 and TRBJ1-1; D gene ambiguous. Germline CDR1 reads SGHSA; CDR2 reads FRNQAP. The CDR3 loop spans 13 amino acids. V lost 0 bases and J 2 bases, leaving 4 bases between the germline ends. The part of the CDR3 DNA that was read is TGTGCAAGCAGCTTAGACGCCAACACAGAAGTCTTC. This translates into CASSLDANTEVF. The CDR3 as a whole reads CASSLDANTEVFF.

Regarding this clone: Germline and genes: mouse. The read ends 1 residue shy of where the CDR3 ends; the end is completed using the germline J gene. V gene TRBV19 combines with J gene TRBJ1-6; D call uncertain. TRBJ1-6 falls under the ORF class, with uncertain function. CDR1 FNHDT and CDR2 SITEND come from the germline V gene (reference sequence). The CDR3 is 14 residues long. The germline V and J ends were trimmed by 4 bases and 7 bases, with 12 bases remaining between them. CDR3 loop: CASSSTGKNSPLYF. Incomplete CDR3 DNA: TGTGCCAGCAGTTCCACCGGGAAAAATTCGCCCCTCTAC.

A word on this clone: The genes are named according to mouse. The CDR3 end falls 1 residue outside the read, so it is completed with the germline J gene. The V call is TRBV13-3, the J call TRBJ1-4; 10 nucleotides agree with TRBD1. The CDR3 contains 13 residues. CDR1 and CDR2 from the germline V gene are NNHDY and SYVADS. Germline trimming cut 7 bases from V and 7 bases from J; bases unmatched to any gene: 4. The sequenced CDR3 bases are TGTGCCAGCCAGACAGGGGGCGGCGAAAGATTATTT. The encoded protein is CASQTGGGERLF. The complete CDR3 reads CASQTGGGERLFF.

Concerning this clone: The listed genes are named as in mouse. Read sequence stops 1 residue before the CDR3 end, and the germline J gene provides the missing end. The rearrangement links TRBV14 to TRBJ2-3; a possible D gene is TRBD1 (6 bases). CDR3 size: 13 residues. Trimming left V 9 bases short and J 0 bases short, with 11 bases between. CDR1 and CDR2 from the germline V gene are SGHDT and FRDEAV. The covered CDR3 bases are TGTGCCATCCAGGGGATTAGTGCAGAAACGCTGTAT. Protein sequence: CAIQGISAETLY. The whole CDR3 region reads CAIQGISAETLYF.

With respect to this clone: Gene names refer to mouse genes. The CDR3 end is not reached by the read, which stops 1 residue before it; the germline J gene fills it in. This chain joins TRBV19 and TRBJ1-2; tentative D call: TRBD1 (5 bases). The CDR3 extends over 12 amino acids. The germline V gene encodes CDR1 FNHDT and CDR2 SITEND (reference sequence). Trimming removed 8 bases from V and 3 bases from J, with 11 bases in between. CDR3 protein: CARMGGDSDYTF. The sequenced part of the CDR3 DNA is TGTGCCAGGATGGGGGGAGACTCCGACTACACC.

Details on this clone: Mouse gene names and germline throughout. The CDR3 is cut off 1 residue early in the read; its end comes from the germline J gene. The chain joins TRBV31 to TRBJ2-5; weak D call: TRBD1 (7 bases). The CDR3 consists of 15 residues. Looked up from germline, CDR1 is GKSSPN and CDR2 is SITVG. V was shortened by 1 base and J by 2 bases, with 13 bases between the two germline ends. The sequenced CDR3 bases are TGTGCCTGGAGTCCTAGGGGGCGCGTCCAAGACACCCAGTAC. Translated: CAWSPRGRVQDTQY. The full CDR3 protein reads CAWSPRGRVQDTQYF.

Notes on this clone: Gene names follow the mouse nomenclature. The read comes to an end 1 residue before the CDR3 does, leaving the germline J gene to fill in the end. V gene TRBV5 combines with J gene TRBJ2-5, with a tentative D call TRBD2 (7 bases). Germline V CDR1 and CDR2: LGHNA, YNLKQL (reference sequence). The CDR3 sequence is 14 residues long. Trimming cost V 0 bases and J 6 bases, with 10 bases left between them. CDR3 residues: CASSQDGGRDTQYF. The covered CDR3 bases are TGTGCCAGCAGCCAAGACGGGGGGCGGGACACCCAGTAC.

Turning to this clone: These gene names are mouse names. The read ends 1 residue before the CDR3 terminus; that terminus is restored from the germline J gene. J is TRBJ2-3 and V is TRBV2, with D unresolved. From germline, CDR1 is LGHNA and CDR2 YSYQKL. V was pared by 2 bases and J by 0 bases, with 3 bases between. There are 13 residues in the CDR3. Incomplete CDR3 DNA: TGTGCCAGCAGCCAAAATAGTGCAGAAACGCTGTAT. This gives the protein CASSQNSAETLY. The complete CDR3 sequence is CASSQNSAETLYF.

A remark on this clone: Gene names and germline match the mouse. The read terminates 1 residue ahead of where the CDR3 ends, so the germline J gene completes it. This rearrangement joins TRBV14 to TRBJ2-2; 7 positions agree with TRBD1. The CDR3 consists of 14 residues. CDR1 SGHDT and CDR2 FRDEAV come from the germline V gene. With V trimmed by 4 bases and J by 1 base, 1 base remained unmatched. CDR3 DNA (partial): TGTGCCAGCAGTCGGGACAGAAACACCGGGCAGCTCTAC. Translating gives CASSRDRNTGQLY. The CDR3 as a whole reads CASSRDRNTGQLYF.

As for this clone: Mouse gene names and germline throughout. The CDR3 end is not reached by the read, which stops 1 residue before it; the germline J gene fills it in. The chain has TRBV13-1 and TRBJ2-4; D uncertain. From germline, CDR1 is NSHNY and CDR2 SYGAGN. Trimming removed 0 bases at V and 3 bases at J, with 17 bases between. CDR3 length equals 17 residues. CDR3 DNA (partial): TGTGCCAGCAGTGATGCACAGTGGGCATCGGGGCAAAACACCTTGTAC. Translated, it gives CASSDAQWASGQNTLY. The CDR3 in full is CASSDAQWASGQNTLYF.

Notes on this clone: Genes here carry mouse names. The read terminates 1 residue before the CDR3 end, so the remaining end is supplied by the germline J gene. This chain uses TRBV19 with TRBJ1-1; a weak D match, TRBD1 (5 bases). This CDR3 is 13 amino acids long. Trimming cost V 1 base and J 4 bases, with 8 bases left between them. The germline V gene has CDR1 FNHDT and CDR2 SITEND (reference sequence). CDR3 sequence: CASSIRGATEVFF. The sequenced CDR3 bases are TGTGCCAGCAGTATACGAGGGGCCACAGAAGTCTTC.

Comments on this clone: The genes and germline here are from mouse. The read terminates 1 residue ahead of where the CDR3 ends, so the germline J gene completes it. The chain is built from TRBV19 and TRBJ2-4; TRBD1 aligns across 9 bases. CDR3 length: 16 residues. V was clipped by 5 bases and J by 2 bases; unmatched bases: 9. CDR1 is FNHDT and CDR2 is SITEND in the germline V gene (reference sequence). The CDR3 bases that were read are TGTGCCAGCAGCCCCGGACAGGGGCGGGATCAAAACACCTTGTAC. Translating gives CASSPGQGRDQNTLY. The full CDR3 is CASSPGQGRDQNTLYF.

Of note for this clone: Germline and genes here are mouse. The read finishes 1 residue shy of the CDR3 end, and the germline J gene is used to complete it. V and J are TRBV13-1 and TRBJ1-2, with 9 bases matching TRBD1. Germline trimming cut 3 bases from V and 6 bases from J; bases unmatched to any gene: 0. The CDR3 is 12 residues long. The germline V gene has CDR1 NSHNY and CDR2 SYGAGN. CDR3 amino acids: CASSGQGADYTF. The part of the CDR3 DNA that was read is TGTGCCAGCAGTGGACAGGGGGCCGACTACACC.

This clone showed up just a few times. Gene and germline names: mouse. From the germline J gene comes the end of the CDR3, since the read stops 1 residue before it. The chain employs TRBV1 and TRBJ2-1; tentatively, D is TRBD2 (5 bases). This CDR3 contains 11 residues. V lost 6 bases to trimming and J lost 7 bases, with 7 bases between them. Germline assignment: CDR1 NSQYPW and CDR2 LRSPGD (reference sequence). CDR3 bases read: TGCACCTGCAGGTTGGGGGCTGAGCAGTTC. It yields the protein CTCRLGAEQF. In full, the CDR3 reads CTCRLGAEQFF.

In regard to this clone: The listed genes are named as in mouse. The CDR3 end lies 1 residue beyond the end of the read and is filled in from the germline J gene. The chain couples TRBV29 to TRBJ2-5; TRBD1 is a possible D gene (5 bases). The CDR3 consists of 16 residues. CDR1 MSHET and CDR2 SYDVDS come from the germline V gene. V lost 2 bases, J lost 1 base, and 13 bases lay in between. CDR3 sequence reads: CASSLLQGRDQDTQYF. CDR3 DNA, as far as it was read: TGTGCTAGCAGTTTACTCCAGGGAAGGGACCAAGACACCCAGTAC.

As concerns this clone: Gene names and germline refer to mouse. The read ends 1 residue early relative to the CDR3; the germline J gene fills the gap. The rearrangement links TRBV13-3 to TRBJ2-7; 10 nucleotides align to TRBD2. The CDR3 consists of 13 residues. V shed 3 bases, J shed 6 bases, and the junction held 3 bases outside the gene matches. Germline loops: CDR1 NNHDY, CDR2 SYVADS. The CDR3 is CASSAGGAREQYF. The covered CDR3 bases are TGTGCCAGCAGTGCTGGGGGGGCGCGTGAACAGTAC.

As for this clone: The gene names here belong to mouse. The CDR3 sequence: CASGGLGKNTLYF. The CDR3 bases that were read are TGTGCCAGCGGGGGACTGGGGAAAAACACCTTGTAC. The V call is TRBV13-2, the J call TRBJ2-4, with 10 bases that match TRBD2. The missing CDR3 end, 1 residue past where the read stops, is filled in from the germline J gene. The ends lost 5 bases at V and 4 bases at J; junction bases unmatched: 1. CDR1 is NNHNN, CDR2 SYGAGS, per germline (reference sequence). The CDR3 runs 13 residues.

A word on this clone: Genes and germline are mouse. Read sequence stops 1 residue before the CDR3 end, and the germline J gene provides the missing end. Additional DNA sequences in this sample encode the identical CDR3. The chain is built from TRBV19 and TRBJ2-7; TRBD2 aligns across 7 bases. From germline, CDR1 is FNHDT and CDR2 SITEND (reference sequence). With V trimmed by 2 bases and J by 1 base, 0 bases remained unmatched. The CDR3 consists of 13 residues. The CDR3 sequence: CASSIGGSYEQYF. The CDR3 DNA, read in part, is TGTGCCAGCAGTATTGGGGGGTCCTATGAACAGTAC. The full variable domain, its missing parts supplied by reference TRBV19 and TRBJ2-7, is GGIITQTPKFLIGQEGQKLTLKCQQNFNHDTMYWYRQDSGKGLRLIYYSITENDLQKGDLSEGYDASREKKSSFSLTVTSAQKNEMAVFLCASSIGGSYEQYFGPGTRLTVL.

On this clone: The gene names given are mouse names. Read sequence stops 1 residue before the CDR3 end, and the germline J gene provides the missing end. The chain combines TRBV19 with TRBJ2-5; D gene unclear. CDR1 and CDR2 from the germline V gene are FNHDT and SITEND (reference sequence). V shed 5 bases and J shed 6 bases, with 13 bases lying between them. This CDR3 region has 13 residues. The covered CDR3 bases are TGTGCCAGCAGCCCTACAAGCGGCGACACCCAGTAC. Its protein product is CASSPTSGDTQY. The entire CDR3 protein is CASSPTSGDTQYF. Full variable domain (missing parts from reference TRBV19 and TRBJ2-5): GGIITQTPKFLIGQEGQKLTLKCQQNFNHDTMYWYRQDSGKGLRLIYYSITENDLQKGDLSEGYDASREKKSSFSLTVTSAQKNEMAVFLCASSPTSGDTQYFGPGTRLLVL.

On this clone itself: The gene names given are mouse names. The sequenced fragment ends 1 residue before the CDR3 boundary, so the rest is inferred from the germline J gene. The chain employs TRBV5 and TRBJ2-5, with 8 positions matching TRBD2. The CDR3 runs 16 residues. After removal of 3 bases from V and 0 bases from J, the junction contained 5 bases not matched to a gene. CDR1 and CDR2 (germline): LGHNA, YNLKQL (reference sequence). CDR3 in amino acids: CASSQRGGANQDTQYF. The CDR3 bases that were read are TGTGCCAGCAGCCAGAGGGGGGGCGCGAACCAAGACACCCAGTAC.

As to this clone: Germline and genes here are mouse. Coverage ceases 1 residue before the CDR3 finishes, and the germline J gene fills in the end. The chain couples TRBV29 to TRBJ2-1; D is ambiguous. The CDR3 runs to 12 residues. CDR1 is MSHET, CDR2 SYDVDS, per germline. V was cut by 8 bases and J by 1 base, with 6 bases left in between. The CDR3 reads CASQTNYAEQFF. The DNA read from the CDR3 is TGTGCTAGCCAGACAAACTATGCTGAGCAGTTC. Complete variable domain (other parts from reference TRBV29 and TRBJ2-1): DMKVTQMPRYLIKRMGENVLLECGQDMSHETMYWYRQDPGLGLQLIYISYDVDSNSEGDIPKGYRVSRKKREHFSLILDSAKTNQTSVYFCASQTNYAEQFFGPGTRLTVL.

Note on this clone: Gene labels here are mouse ones. The read finishes 1 residue shy of the CDR3 end, and the germline J gene is used to complete it. This chain uses TRBV2 with TRBJ2-3, with 7 bases identical to TRBD1. CDR3 size: 16 residues. The junction had 4 bases not matched to a gene; V was cut back by 0 bases and J by 1 base. Germline V lookup: CDR1 LGHNA, CDR2 YSYQKL. CDR3 DNA, as far as it was read: TGTGCCAGCAGCCAAGATTACAGGGGCGGTGCAGAAACGCTGTAT. Protein sequence: CASSQDYRGGAETLY. The whole CDR3 region reads CASSQDYRGGAETLYF.

In regard to this clone: Genes here carry mouse names. Coverage ceases 1 residue before the CDR3 finishes, and the germline J gene fills in the end. The rearrangement joins TRBV20 to TRBJ1-1, with D possibly TRBD1 on 6 matching bases. The CDR3 loop spans 13 amino acids. Germline assignment: CDR1 GFQATS and CDR2 STVNSAI. The V end lost 4 bases, the J end lost 4 bases, and 13 bases lay between the germline ends. The sequenced part of the CDR3 DNA is TGTGGTGCTAACAGGGATGGGATCACAGAAGTCTTC. This gives the protein CGANRDGITEVF. The full-length CDR3 reads as CGANRDGITEVFF. Using reference TRBV20 and TRBJ1-1 for the parts outside the CDR3, the full variable domain is GALVYQYPRRTICKSGTSMRMECQAVGFQATSVAWYRQSPQKTFELIALSTVNSAIKYEQNFTQEKFPISHPNLSFSSMTVLNAYLEDRGLYLCGANRDGITEVFFGKGTRLTVV.

As regards this clone: The germline and genes are mouse ones. The CDR3 extends 1 residue past the end of the read, so its final part is completed from the germline J gene. The chain combines TRBV2 with TRBJ2-3; the D is unclear. Germline V gene sequence: CDR1 LGHNA, CDR2 YSYQKL. Between the trimmed V and J ends, which lost 4 bases and 0 bases, there was a span of 11 bases. The CDR3 length is 15 residues. The covered CDR3 bases are TGTGCCAGCAGCCCCTCGACTTCTAGTGCAGAAACGCTGTAT. Residues: CASSPSTSSAETLY. The CDR3 reads in full as CASSPSTSSAETLYF.

Of note for this clone: Mouse gene names and germline throughout. Read sequence stops 1 residue before the CDR3 end, and the germline J gene provides the missing end. The chain employs TRBV20 and TRBJ2-2; no definite D call. CDR1 is GFQATS and CDR2 is STVNSAI in the germline V gene. CDR3 size: 14 residues. Trimming took off 0 bases at V and 2 bases at J, with 7 bases between the two ends. CDR3 bases read: TGTGGTGCTAGGGACAGACTTAACACCGGGCAGCTCTAC. Protein: CGARDRLNTGQLY. The complete CDR3 sequence is CGARDRLNTGQLYF.

Comment on this clone: Germline and genes here are mouse. The CDR3 end lies 1 residue beyond the end of the read and is filled in from the germline J gene. The chain combines TRBV15 with TRBJ2-5; TRBD2 agrees at 7 bases. After removal of 8 bases from V and 2 bases from J, the junction contained 7 bases not matched to a gene. Per the germline V gene, CDR1 is SGHND and CDR2 is FRSKSL. The CDR3 runs 14 residues. The CDR3 sequence: CASRLGGPQDTQYF. The part of the CDR3 DNA that was read is TGTGCCAGCCGACTGGGTGGTCCCCAAGACACCCAGTAC.